The rows below give T cell receptor beta chains drawn from one sample of a study of response to subunit inactivated influenza vaccine. TCRdb redid the calling of the RT-PCR reads with MiXCR, one entry per CDR3 protein. The sample lists 450,000 to 600,000 distinct CDR3 sequences; approximately 7.8% were seen once. Sequencing was performed on PBMCs from blood, taken around 25 months after vaccination. Receptor source: a man between 50 and 70 years old who received an inactivated influenza vaccine. Each CDR3 is given without its conserved first and last residue. Size tells how often a clone was seen (once, few, many) or the class of an expanded clone, and some rows leave it out.

CDR3 protein,clone size,V gene
ASSEAGIGEQF,few,TRBV6-1
ASSQDPPYEQY,many,TRBV7-2
ASSPGLAGVADTQY,many,TRBV6-1
ASSAKLTSGRFPDTQY,few,TRBV27
ASSAGGRAQETQY,-,TRBV9
SASPLRRESYNEQF,few,TRBV20-1
ATSDATRTGGLQY,few,TRBV24-1
ASSTGTGYPYEQY,few,TRBV19
ASSLYGTGHNEQF,-,TRBV27
ASSLGPGGGEQY,-,TRBV7-7
ASELVGQGLFRELF,many,TRBV28
ASSPLTSGPQETQY,-,TRBV12-3/TRBV12-4
AWSYGDWKQF,many,TRBV30
ASSQALAGVGTGELF,many,TRBV4-1
ASSDLGLAGIASYNEQF,-,TRBV6-4
ASGPTGFYGYT,-,TRBV9